These T cell receptor beta chains were read from a single sample in a study of cytomegalovirus exposure and HLA in healthy donors. Assay used: immunoSEQ multiplex PCR; TCRdb lists only in-frame clones, some missing. The repertoire holds about 110,000 clones, with around 82% as singletons. The sequenced sample consisted of PBMCs. The receptors derive from a man in his fifties in good health and CMV-seronegative. CDR3s leave out the opening cysteine and the closing phenylalanine or tryptophan.

J	length	V	CDR3
TRBJ1-5	12	TRBV19	ASSIGDRGQPQH
TRBJ2-1	9	TRBV20-1	SARGGNEQF
TRBJ1-2	11	TRBV5-4	ASSQGQDYGYT
TRBJ2-3	12	TRBV5-4	ASRGGQGADTQY
TRBJ1-4	11	TRBV9	ASSGTQGQGLF
TRBJ1-1	14	TRBV5-4	ASRLGPTQGNTEAF
TRBJ1-2	15	TRBV6-4	ASRRAGWGQDNYGYT
TRBJ2-5	14	TRBV9	ASSVGVGAYQETQY
TRBJ1-5	15	TRBV6-1	ASSEEGRDRINQPQH
TRBJ1-1	13	TRBV7-9	SSSHADRANTEAF
TRBJ2-1	16	TRBV4-1	ASSQDKQAGVSYNEQF
TRBJ1-2	9	TRBV20-1	SASLRGGYT
TRBJ1-5	12	TRBV5-1	ASSPGDSNQPQH
TRBJ2-7	9	TRBV30	AWAGRGEQY
TRBJ1-5	11	TRBV6-5	ASSTGKSQPQH
TRBJ1-4	13	TRBV18	ASSLQGMTNEKLF
TRBJ1-4	13	TRBV5-1	ASSLGLGRGEKLF
TRBJ1-5	11	TRBV25-1	ASTAGSEKPQH
TRBJ1-2	12	TRBV6-5	ASSPTDRAGGYT
TRBJ1-1	14	TRBV25-1	ASSALTGTGRTEAF
TRBJ1-1	12	TRBV28	ASSLLQGATEAF
TRBJ2-3	9	TRBV23-1	ANRVTDTQY
TRBJ1-1	9	TRBV29-1	SVVGQGKAF
TRBJ1-6	12	TRBV6-6	ASNPSSYNSPLH
TRBJ2-2	16	TRBV19	ASSMELAGGPDTGELF
TRBJ2-5	11	TRBV2	ASSEFLGADQY
TRBJ1-3	12	TRBV7-2	ASSAPRFGNTIY